This TCR beta chain was sequenced for a study of blood T cell repertoires in COVID-19. Background on the study: Specimens from acute and convalescent COVID-19 originated in the United States, Italy and Spain.

Germline lookup yields CDR1 SGHRS and CDR2 YFSETQ. CDR3 size: 17 residues. The V and J ends lost 5 bases and 1 base, in that order; junction bases with no gene match: 11. Libraries were prepared by immunoSEQ multiplex PCR; TCRdb keeps only in-frame clonotypes and omits some of them. The repertoire holds 350,000 or so clones, with about 90% as singletons. This sequence was found in a woman younger than 45 who had recovered from COVID-19. The chain carries TRBV5-1 and TRBJ2-3; TRBD2 aligns across 9 bases. The sequenced material came from PBMCs or T cells enriched from blood (not recorded which). CDR3 bases: TGCGCCAGCAGTTTATTTCTGACTAGCGGCCGCACAGATACGCAGTATTTT. This encodes CASSLFLTSGRTDTQYF. The variable domain in full, completed from reference TRBV5-1 and TRBJ2-3, reads KAGVTQTPRYLIKTRGQQVTLSCSPISGHRSVSWYQQTPGQGLQFLFEYFSETQRNKGNFPGRFSGRQFSNSRSEMNVSTLELGDSALYLCASSLFLTSGRTDTQYFGPGTRLTVL.